This is a list of T cell receptor beta chains from one sample in a study of CD8 T cells in ankylosing spondylitis. TCRdb itself ran the 5' RACE reads through MiXCR, one entry per CDR3 protein. The sample carries 150,000 or so distinct CDR3 sequences, approximately 10% recorded once. Material: blood, either unsorted or a sorted T cell fraction (not recorded which). Every receptor here comes from a male donor with ankylosing spondylitis or in good health (not recorded which). Both conserved end residues are part of each CDR3. Fields, in order: D gene, J gene, V gene, CDR3 length, clone size, CDR3 DNA, CDR3 protein. A D gene is named only where the DNA matches it firmly. Rows may omit the clone size; those that give it use once, few, many or a size class.

D gene: .
J gene: TRBJ2-4
V gene: TRBV19
CDR3 length: 17
clone size: many
CDR3 DNA: TGTGCCAGTAGTCCCGAAACAGGGAGACTAGCCAAAAACATTCAGTACTTC
CDR3 protein: CASSPETGRLAKNIQYF

D gene: TRBD1
J gene: TRBJ2-7
V gene: TRBV3-1
CDR3 length: 14
clone size: few
CDR3 DNA: TGTGCCAGCAGACAGACAGGGGACGACTACGAGCAGTACTTC
CDR3 protein: CASRQTGDDYEQYF

D gene: .
J gene: TRBJ2-7
V gene: TRBV5-1
CDR3 length: 14
clone size: few
CDR3 DNA: TGCGCCAGCAGCTTGTTGACAGATTCCTACGAGCAGTACTTC
CDR3 protein: CASSLLTDSYEQYF

D gene: .
J gene: TRBJ2-3
V gene: TRBV24-1
CDR3 length: 12
clone size: few
CDR3 DNA: TGTGCCACCAGTGATTCATCAGATACGCAGTATTTT
CDR3 protein: CATSDSSDTQYF

D gene: .
J gene: TRBJ2-2
V gene: TRBV19
CDR3 length: 17
clone size: once
CDR3 DNA: TGTGCCAGTACCCCATCCGGAGGGGTAGATAACACCGGGGAGCTGTTTTTT
CDR3 protein: CASTPSGGVDNTGELFF

D gene: .
J gene: TRBJ2-3
V gene: TRBV7-6
CDR3 length: 13
clone size: few
CDR3 DNA: TGTGCCAGCAGCCCCTCCCAGGTTGAAACGCAGTATTTT
CDR3 protein: CASSPSQVETQYF

D gene: .
J gene: TRBJ2-1
V gene: TRBV5-1
CDR3 length: 16
clone size: many
CDR3 DNA: TGCGCCAGCAGCTTGGCCGGGACCTATTCCTACAATGAGCAGTTCTTC
CDR3 protein: CASSLAGTYSYNEQFF

D gene: .
J gene: TRBJ2-5
V gene: TRBV7-2
CDR3 length: 13
clone size: few
CDR3 DNA: TGTGCCAGCAGCTTAAGGGGGAGTGAGACCCAGTACTTC
CDR3 protein: CASSLRGSETQYF

D gene: .
J gene: TRBJ2-3
V gene: TRBV21-1
CDR3 length: 16
clone size: .
CDR3 DNA: TGTGCCAGCAGCCTAAACAGCGGGAGTTTAACAGATACGCAGTATTTT
CDR3 protein: CASSLNSGSLTDTQYF

D gene: TRBD2
J gene: TRBJ2-3
V gene: TRBV5-5
CDR3 length: 15
clone size: many
CDR3 DNA: TGTGCCAGCAGCTTGGGTGTTAGCGGGCGAGGTACGCAGTATTTT
CDR3 protein: CASSLGVSGRGTQYF

D gene: TRBD2
J gene: TRBJ2-1
V gene: TRBV20-1
CDR3 length: 19
clone size: .
CDR3 DNA: TGCAGGGGTGTCTCTCCGGGCAGGGGCCCAGCGGGGGGGCCCGATGAGCAGTTCTTC
CDR3 protein: CRGVSPGRGPAGGPDEQFF

D gene: .
J gene: TRBJ1-4
V gene: TRBV5-1
CDR3 length: 15
clone size: many
CDR3 DNA: TGCGCCAGCAGCTTGGCGGGATCAACTAATGAAAAACTGTTTTTT
CDR3 protein: CASSLAGSTNEKLFF

D gene: TRBD2
J gene: TRBJ2-7
V gene: TRBV12-3/TRBV12-4
CDR3 length: 14
clone size: .
CDR3 DNA: TGTGCCAGCAGTTTTTTCCAGCGGGAATACGAGCAGTACTTC
CDR3 protein: CASSFFQREYEQYF

D gene: .
J gene: TRBJ2-2
V gene: TRBV7-6
CDR3 length: 16
clone size: .
CDR3 DNA: TGTGCCAGCAGCTTAGAGGTACAGGCAAACACCGGGGAGCTGTTTTTT
CDR3 protein: CASSLEVQANTGELFF

D gene: TRBD1
J gene: TRBJ1-2
V gene: TRBV7-9
CDR3 length: 12
clone size: many
CDR3 DNA: TGTGCCAGCAGCGTCGGACAGGGAGGCTACACCTTC
CDR3 protein: CASSVGQGGYTF